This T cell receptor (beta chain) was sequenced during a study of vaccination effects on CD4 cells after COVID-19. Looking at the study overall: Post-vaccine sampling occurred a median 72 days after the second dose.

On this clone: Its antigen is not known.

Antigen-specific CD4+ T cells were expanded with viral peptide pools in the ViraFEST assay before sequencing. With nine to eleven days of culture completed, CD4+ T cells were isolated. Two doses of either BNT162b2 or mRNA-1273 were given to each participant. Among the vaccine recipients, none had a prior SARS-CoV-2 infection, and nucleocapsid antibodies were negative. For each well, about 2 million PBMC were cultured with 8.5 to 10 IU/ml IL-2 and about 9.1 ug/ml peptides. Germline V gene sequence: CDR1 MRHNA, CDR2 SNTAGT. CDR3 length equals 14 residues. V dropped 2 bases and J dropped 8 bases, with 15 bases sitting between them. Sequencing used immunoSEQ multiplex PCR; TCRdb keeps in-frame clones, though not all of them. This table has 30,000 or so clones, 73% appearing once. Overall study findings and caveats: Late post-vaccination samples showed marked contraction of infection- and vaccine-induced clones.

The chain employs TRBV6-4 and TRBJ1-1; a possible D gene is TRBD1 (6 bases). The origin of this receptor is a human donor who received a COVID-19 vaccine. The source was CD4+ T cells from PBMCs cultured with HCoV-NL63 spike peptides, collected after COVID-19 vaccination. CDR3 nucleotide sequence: TGTGCCAGCAGTGACGGGACACGAACCGGGGAAGCTTTCTTT. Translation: CASSDGTRTGEAFF.